This T cell receptor (beta chain) was captured by sequencing in a study of regulatory T cells in long-lasting Graves disease. Study conclusions and caveats: Preferential use of TRBV28, TRBJ1-2 and TRBJ2-5 was seen in persistent disease.

Time point given: newly diagnosed GD, antithyroid drugs for less than 3 months. The authors made the TCR library using RNA they extracted from PBMCs. With V trimmed by 8 bases and J by 2 bases, 7 bases remained unmatched. The CDR3 covers 15 residues. The germline gives CDR1 SNHLY, CDR2 FYNNEI. Building the TCR beta libraries relied on iRepertoire HTBI primers, and CDR3 regions underwent Arm-PCR. One entry per CDR3 protein, called by TCRdb with MiXCR from the multiplex PCR reads. This repertoire shows fewer than 650,000 distinct CDR3 sequences, about 16% found once; its top ten account for about 12%. This clonotype was seen repeatedly, ten times or more. Its antigen is not known. This same sample was also part of a study on T cells in Graves' hyperthyroidism and ophthalmopathy.

The sample here was peripheral blood mononuclear cells (PBMCs), taken at new diagnosis, from a patient treated with antithyroid drugs. The chain employs TRBV2 and TRBJ2-2; 8 bases line up with TRBD2. This receptor was taken from a man between 18 and 29 years old with Graves disease. The CDR3 sequence is CASSNSGKNTGELFF. In DNA, the CDR3 is TGTGCCAGCTCGAATAGCGGGAAAAACACCGGGGAGCTGTTTTTT.